Detailed here is one T cell receptor (beta chain). Its antigen is as yet unknown. This specimen belongs to a study of persistence of HIV-infected CD4 T cells. As for the study in general: The sample holds CD4+ T cells responsive to CMV or HIV-1 Gag. Findings and caveats of the study: CMV- and Gag-responding cells had lower TCRbeta richness than CD3/CD28-responding cells.

The stimulus was an HIV-1 Gag 15-mer peptide pool, 0.9 to 1 ug/peptide/mL. CD40L-negative CD69-negative CD45RO-high memory CD4+ T cells were sorted as populations depleted of antigen-responding cells. These HIV-1-infected adults initiated suppressive ART in chronic infection. The immunoSEQ assay was version 4, run in survey mode. Method: immunoSEQ multiplex PCR; TCRdb's copy keeps in-frame clones and lacks some. The sample shows just under 65,000 clones, just under 75% of them seen only once. The sample here was CD4+ T cells sorted from PBMCs after approximately 19-hour stimulation, taken from a patient who received antiretroviral therapy. The sequence derives from an adult man with HIV who was CMV-seropositive.

CDR3 protein: CASSLLGRNTQYF. The DNA for the CDR3 is TGCGCCAGCAGCTTGCTAGGTAGGAATACGCAGTATTTT. This chain links TRBV5-1 with TRBJ2-3, with D hard to call. V was trimmed by 1 base and J by 7 bases, leaving 10 bases between them. The CDR3 loop spans 13 amino acids. The V gene's germline CDR1 is SGHRS and CDR2 YFSETQ.